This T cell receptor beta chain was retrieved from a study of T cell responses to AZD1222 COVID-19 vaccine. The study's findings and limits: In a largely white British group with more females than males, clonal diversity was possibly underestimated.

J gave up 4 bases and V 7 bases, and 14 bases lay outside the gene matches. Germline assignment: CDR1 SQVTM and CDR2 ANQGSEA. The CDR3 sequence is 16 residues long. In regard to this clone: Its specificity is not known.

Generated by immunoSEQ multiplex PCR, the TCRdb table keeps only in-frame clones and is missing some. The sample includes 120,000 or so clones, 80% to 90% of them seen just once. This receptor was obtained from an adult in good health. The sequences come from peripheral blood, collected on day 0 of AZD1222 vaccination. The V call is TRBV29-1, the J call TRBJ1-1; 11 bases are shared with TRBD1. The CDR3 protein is CSAITGTGGVGTEAFF. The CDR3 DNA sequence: TGCAGCGCAATAACCGGGACAGGGGGAGTGGGCACTGAAGCTTTCTTT. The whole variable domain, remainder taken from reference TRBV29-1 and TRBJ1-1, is SAVISQKPSRDICQRGTSLTIQCQVDSQVTMMFWYRQQPGQSLTLIATANQGSEATYESGFVIDKFPISRPNLTFSTLTVSNMSPEDSSIYLCSAITGTGGVGTEAFFGQGTRLTVV.